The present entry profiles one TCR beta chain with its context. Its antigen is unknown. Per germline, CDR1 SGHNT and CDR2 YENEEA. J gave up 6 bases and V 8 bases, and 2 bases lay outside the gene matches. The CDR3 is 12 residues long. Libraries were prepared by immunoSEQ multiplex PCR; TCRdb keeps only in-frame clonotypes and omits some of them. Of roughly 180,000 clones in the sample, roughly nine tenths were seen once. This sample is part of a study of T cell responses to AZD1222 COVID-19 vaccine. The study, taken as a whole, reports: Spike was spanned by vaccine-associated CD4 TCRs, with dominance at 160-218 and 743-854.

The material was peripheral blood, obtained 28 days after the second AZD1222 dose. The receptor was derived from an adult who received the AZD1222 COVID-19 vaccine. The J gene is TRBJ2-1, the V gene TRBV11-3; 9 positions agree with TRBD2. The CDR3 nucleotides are TGTGCCAGCGCGGGGGGGACCAATGAGCAGTTCTTC. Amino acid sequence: CASAGGTNEQFF.